The 23 T cell receptor beta chains presented below share a single source sample, sequenced in a study of cytomegalovirus exposure and HLA in healthy donors. The PCR had 60 Vbeta and 13 Jbeta primers. Libraries were prepared by immunoSEQ multiplex PCR; TCRdb keeps only in-frame clonotypes and omits some of them. The sample has about 110,000 clones, 70% to 75% seen once. Input material: PBMCs. The receptors were gathered from a female donor in good health and CMV-seronegative.

This chain uses TRBV7-8 with TRBJ2-7, with 11 bases that match TRBD2. Trimming cost V 1 base and J 3 bases; bases outside gene matches: 11. The CDR3 loop spans 18 amino acids. CDR1 and CDR2 (germline): SGHVS, FQNEAQ. The CDR3 DNA reads TGTGCCAGCAGCTTAGAAGTCCGACTAGCGGGAACTTTCTACGAGCAGTACTTC. Protein sequence: CASSLEVRLAGTFYEQYF.

V and J are TRBV9 and TRBJ2-7; TRBD2 is a possible D gene (7 bases). CDR3 length: 13 residues. V lost 4 bases and J lost 6, with 14 bases in between. Germline V lookup: CDR1 SGDLS, CDR2 YYNGEE. The CDR3 loop reads CASSYRAGAEQYF. The CDR3 DNA reads as TGTGCCAGCAGCTATAGGGCGGGGGCCGAGCAGTACTTC.

This chain joins TRBV15 and TRBJ2-2; 15 bases match TRBD2. This CDR3 has 19 amino acids. CDR1 is LNHNV, CDR2 YYDKDF, per germline (reference sequence). J lost 1 base, V lost 2 bases, and 5 bases had no gene match. The CDR3: CATSRKGLAGGLNTGELFF. The CDR3 DNA follows: TGTGCCACCAGCAGAAAGGGACTAGCGGGAGGCCTGAACACCGGGGAGCTGTTTTTT.

The rearrangement links TRBV30 to TRBJ1-1, with D unresolved. Between the trimmed V and J ends, which lost 1 base and 5 bases, there was a span of 11 bases. CDR3 length: 13 residues. Germline V gene sequence: CDR1 GTSNPN, CDR2 SVGIG (reference sequence). The CDR3 spells CAWSDLPGTEAFF. In nucleotides, the CDR3 is TGTGCCTGGAGTGACCTCCCGGGGACTGAAGCTTTCTTT.

V and J are TRBV30 and TRBJ2-2; no firm D call. With 4 bases removed from V and 7 bases from J, the gap between germline ends came to 10 bases. Looked up from germline, CDR1 is GTSNPN and CDR2 is SVGIG (reference sequence). This CDR3 is 12 amino acids long. CDR3 region: CAWTVMSGELFF. CDR3 DNA: TGTGCCTGGACTGTAATGAGCGGGGAGCTGTTTTTT. Variable domain in full (rest from reference TRBV30 and TRBJ2-2): SQTIHQWPATLVQPVGSPLSLECTVEGTSNPNLYWYRQAAGRGLQLLFYSVGIGQISSEVPQNLSASRPQDRQFILSSKKLLLSDSGFYLCAWTVMSGELFFGEGSRLTVL.

The V and J genes are TRBV11-3 and TRBJ2-7, with a weak D call TRBD1 (6 bases). V was cut by 5 bases and J by 6 bases, with 20 bases left in between. CDR1 is SGHNT, CDR2 YENEEA, per germline. The CDR3 sequence is 15 residues long. The CDR3 region is CASSPLGVTGGEQYF. The CDR3 DNA follows: TGTGCCAGCAGCCCTCTGGGGGTGACAGGTGGCGAGCAGTACTTC.

This clone was observed a single time. V gene TRBV27 combines with J gene TRBJ2-7; 7 positions agree with TRBD2. There are 14 residues in the CDR3. Trimming at V came to 4 bases and at J to 4 bases, leaving 7 bases not matched to a gene. Germline lookup yields CDR1 MNHEY and CDR2 SMNVEV (reference sequence). CDR3 in amino acids: CASSSGLGSYEQYF. The CDR3 nucleotides read TGTGCCAGCAGTTCTGGACTAGGATCTTACGAGCAGTACTTC.

The chain links TRBV2 to TRBJ1-2, with D possibly TRBD1 on 6 matching bases. The CDR3 extends over 15 amino acids. The V gene's germline CDR1 is SNHLY and CDR2 FYNNEI. V lost 7 bases and J lost 4, with 19 bases in between. The CDR3 DNA reads as TGTGCCAGCAATGCAAACTTACAGGGCGGCTATGGCTACACCTTC. It translates to CASNANLQGGYGYTF.

V and J are TRBV5-1 and TRBJ1-2; 9 positions agree with TRBD1. There are 15 residues in the CDR3. Germline V gene sequence: CDR1 SGHRS, CDR2 YFSETQ. Trimming cost V 3 bases and J 6 bases; bases outside gene matches: 9. The CDR3 region has the DNA TGCGCCAGCAGCTACTTCGACAGGGGGGGCGATGGCTACACCTTC. Protein sequence: CASSYFDRGGDGYTF. The full variable domain, completed using reference TRBV5-1 and TRBJ1-2, is KAGVTQTPRYLIKTRGQQVTLSCSPISGHRSVSWYQQTPGQGLQFLFEYFSETQRNKGNFPGRFSGRQFSNSRSEMNVSTLELGDSALYLCASSYFDRGGDGYTFGSGTRLTVV.

In this sample, this clone turned up once. The same CDR3 can be traced to other DNA sequences in this sample. This chain joins TRBV27 and TRBJ2-7; 7 nucleotides align to TRBD2. Germline loops: CDR1 MNHEY, CDR2 SMNVEV (reference sequence). The CDR3 extends over 13 amino acids. V gave up 2 bases and J gave up 3 bases; unmatched junction bases: 1. DNA for the CDR3: TGTGCCAGCAGTTTAGGCGGGGGCTACGAGCAGTACTTC. Its translation is CASSLGGGYEQYF.

The J gene is TRBJ1-2, the V gene TRBV5-4; TRBD1 matches at 7 bases. CDR3 length: 15 residues. V dropped 4 bases and J dropped 7; count of bases not matched to a gene: 13. CDR1 and CDR2 from the germline V gene are SGHNT and YYREEE (reference sequence). CDR3 nucleotides: TGTGCCAGCAGCCCGACAGGGCCGGTCGGGCGTGGCTACACCTTC. This gives the protein CASSPTGPVGRGYTF.

V gene TRBV5-5 combines with J gene TRBJ2-1; D perhaps matches TRBD2 (5 bases). Germline loops: CDR1 SGHKS, CDR2 YYEKEE (reference sequence). This CDR3 spans 15 amino acids. With 0 bases removed from V and 3 bases from J, the gap between germline ends came to 10 bases. This chain's CDR3 is CASSLVEALYNEQFF. In DNA, the CDR3 is TGTGCCAGCAGCTTGGTGGAGGCCCTCTACAATGAGCAGTTCTTC.

V is TRBV28 and J is TRBJ2-1; TRBD1 matches 9 bases. In germline, CDR1 is MDHEN, CDR2 SYDVKM. Trimming took 0 bases from V and 0 from J; bases not matched to a gene: 3. The CDR3 consists of 17 residues. The CDR3 here is CASSLWRTGDSYNEQFF. The CDR3 region has the DNA TGTGCCAGCAGTTTATGGCGGACAGGGGACTCCTACAATGAGCAGTTCTTC.

Only one count was recorded for this clone. This sequence joins TRBV18 and TRBJ2-1, with D maybe TRBD1 (6 bases). The CDR3 is made up of 16 amino acids. Germline loops: CDR1 KGHSH, CDR2 LQKENI. V was clipped by 6 bases and J by 2 bases, with 17 bases between them. CDR3 amino acids: CASSRSAGDAYNEQFF. The CDR3 DNA is TGTGCCAGCTCCCGATCCGCAGGGGACGCCTACAATGAGCAGTTCTTC. Full variable domain (remainder filled in from reference TRBV18 and TRBJ2-1): NAGVMQNPRHLVRRRGQEARLRCSPMKGHSHVYWYRQLPEEGLKFMVYLQKENIIDESGMPKERFSAEFPKEGPSILRIQQVVRGDSAAYFCASSRSAGDAYNEQFFGPGTRLTVL.

The CDR3 region is CASSSWTGYGYTF. CDR3 bases: TGTGCCAGCAGTTCCTGGACAGGGTATGGCTACACCTTC. The rearrangement uses TRBV7-9 and TRBJ1-2, with 8 bases matching TRBD1. J lost 5 bases, V lost 6 bases, and 5 bases had no gene match. Germline CDR1 and CDR2: SEHNR and FQNEAQ (reference sequence). This CDR3 is built from 13 residues.

This clone was counted ten times or more. The genes are TRBV6-5 and TRBJ2-7; perhaps TRBD2 as D (5 bases). Trimming stripped 5 bases from V and 7 bases from J, with 12 bases between. This CDR3 region has 12 residues. From germline, CDR1 is MNHEY and CDR2 SVGAGI. The CDR3 here is CASSLRTGEQYF. The DNA for the CDR3 is TGTGCCAGCAGTCTGCGGACGGGGGAGCAGTACTTC.

This sequence joins TRBV19 and TRBJ1-6, with D tentatively TRBD1 (6 bases). Trimming took 3 bases from V and 9 from J, leaving 9 bases between them. CDR1 and CDR2 (germline): LNHDA, SQIVND (reference sequence). The CDR3 totals 13 residues. The CDR3 region has the DNA TGTGCCAGTAGTATGCTCAGGGGTTCACCCCTCCACTTT. Residues: CASSMLRGSPLHF.

This clone was seen a handful of times. The CDR3 is CASSPGGGQPQHF. In nucleotides, the CDR3 is TGTGCCAGCAGTCCAGGGGGCGGACAGCCCCAGCATTTT. V gene TRBV11-2 combines with J gene TRBJ1-5; 8 nucleotides line up with TRBD1. The V gene's germline CDR1 is SGHAT and CDR2 FQNNGV. The V and J ends lost 6 bases and 7 bases, in that order; junction bases with no gene match: 5. This CDR3 has 13 residues. The complete variable domain, with remaining parts taken from reference TRBV11-2 and TRBJ1-5, reads EAGVAQSPRYKIIEKRQSVAFWCNPISGHATLYWYQQILGQGPKLLIQFQNNGVVDDSQLPKDRFSAERLKGVDSTLKIQPAKLEDSAVYLCASSPGGGQPQHFGDGTRLSIL.

The rearrangement links TRBV11-2 to TRBJ1-1, with D tentatively TRBD1 (6 bases). Germline CDR1 is SGHAT and CDR2 is FQNNGV. This CDR3 is built from 12 residues. Trimming pared 5 bases from V and 11 bases from J, leaving 15 bases between. Here the CDR3 reads CASSPGGAGAFF. Written as DNA, the CDR3 is TGTGCCAGCAGCCCTGGGGGCGCGGGTGCTTTCTTT.

The chain uses TRBV9 and TRBJ1-4, with 7 positions matching TRBD1. The CDR3 is made up of 15 amino acids. Losses at the gene ends were 0 bases for V and 8 bases for J; bases not matched to a gene: 7. Germline CDR1 is SGDLS and CDR2 is YYNGEE. The CDR3 sequence: CASSVGRGRNEKLFF. The CDR3, as DNA: TGTGCCAGCAGCGTAGGGAGGGGGCGGAACGAAAAACTGTTTTTT.

This clone was detected a few times. The chain joins TRBV2 to TRBJ1-1; the match to TRBD1 covers 8 bases. In germline, CDR1 is SNHLY, CDR2 FYNNEI. The CDR3 runs 17 residues. The ends lost 6 bases at V and 5 bases at J; junction bases unmatched: 17. The CDR3 reads CASSLETRTGLVTEAFF. CDR3 coding DNA: TGTGCCAGCAGCCTTGAAACCAGGACAGGGCTGGTGACTGAAGCTTTCTTT.

The chain carries TRBV6-1 and TRBJ2-2; no reliable D call. The germline V gene encodes CDR1 MNHNS and CDR2 SASEGT. The CDR3 covers 12 residues. V gave up 3 bases and J gave up 6 bases, with 5 bases separating them. The CDR3 region is CASSDPAGELFF. In DNA form, the CDR3 reads TGTGCCAGCAGTGACCCTGCCGGGGAGCTGTTTTTT.

This chain links TRBV5-1 with TRBJ2-1; perhaps TRBD1 as D (5 bases). The germline V gene encodes CDR1 SGHRS and CDR2 YFSETQ. CDR3 length: 15 amino acids. The ends were cut back, 7 bases at V and 9 bases at J, with 23 bases in the middle. The chain's CDR3 is CASRSDSQFLGEQFF. DNA for the CDR3: TGCGCCAGCCGATCCGACAGCCAGTTTTTAGGTGAGCAGTTCTTC.